What follows are 13 T cell receptor beta chains derived from one specimen sequenced in a study of T cells in Graves' hyperthyroidism and ophthalmopathy. Amplified regions were TCR beta CDR3 sequences from RNA transcripts. The HTBI primer set drove a first-round RT-PCR of the TCR CDR3. MiXCR was run by TCRdb on the multiplex PCR reads, yielding one entry per CDR3 protein. Of roughly 250,000 distinct CDR3 sequences listed, less than 20% are singletons. The sequencing sample was made of blood. The source of these receptors is a woman aged 18-29 years with Graves' ophthalmopathy.

This clonotype was observed at least ten times. This chain connects TRBV20-1 to TRBJ2-7; the D is unclear. The CDR3 runs 14 residues. The V gene lost 6 bases and the J gene lost 0 bases, with 15 bases spanning the gap. Germline V lookup: CDR1 DFQATT, CDR2 SNEGSKA (reference sequence). The CDR3 nucleotides read TGCAGTGCCTACGGCCTGGCCCCCTCCTACGAGCAGTACTTC. Its protein product is CSAYGLAPSYEQYF.

This clonotype was seen many times. The chain couples TRBV7-2 to TRBJ2-7; 9 bases match TRBD1. The V and J ends lost 2 bases and 7 bases, in that order; junction bases with no gene match: 9. The CDR3 has 15 amino acids. The germline V gene has CDR1 SGHTA and CDR2 FQGNSA. As DNA, the CDR3 is TGTGCCAGCAGCTTAATGGTACAGGGGGCGCGTGAGCAGTACTTC. Translated, it gives CASSLMVQGAREQYF.

The table lists this clonotype with many counts. The rearrangement joins TRBV30 to TRBJ2-1; 7 bases match TRBD1. CDR3 length: 13 amino acids. CDR1 and CDR2 (germline): GTSNPN, SVGIG (reference sequence). The J segment lost 7 bases and the V segment lost 4 bases, leaving 7 bases of the junction unmatched. The CDR3 sequence is CAWTKDRANEQFF. DNA for the CDR3: TGTGCCTGGACTAAAGACAGGGCTAATGAGCAGTTCTTC.

This clonotype was recorded at least ten times. The V gene is TRBV5-5, the J gene TRBJ2-1; D possibly corresponds to TRBD2 (5 bases). The germline gives CDR1 SGHKS, CDR2 YYEKEE (reference sequence). The CDR3 consists of 13 residues. Between the trimmed V and J ends, which lost 0 bases and 7 bases, there was a span of 8 bases. CDR3 sequence (DNA): TGTGCCAGCAGCTTGGTCCGAGGGAATGAGCAGTTCTTC. It specifies CASSLVRGNEQFF.

Many counts were recorded for this clonotype. The chain recombines TRBV28 with TRBJ2-3; D remains unclear. This CDR3 has 12 residues. Germline lookup yields CDR1 MDHEN and CDR2 SYDVKM. With 1 base removed from V and 11 bases from J, the gap between germline ends came to 10 bases. The CDR3 is CASSLLGEGQYF. The DNA of the CDR3 is TGTGCCAGCAGTTTATTAGGAGAAGGGCAGTATTTT.

This clonotype showed up many times. The chain carries TRBV28 and TRBJ1-2; the D is unclear. The V end was cut by 8 bases, the J end by 6 bases, with 4 bases between. The CDR3 runs to 9 residues. Germline V gene sequence: CDR1 MDHEN, CDR2 SYDVKM. The CDR3 sequence is CASGDGYTF. CDR3 in DNA: TGTGCCAGCGGAGATGGCTACACCTTC.

The chain recombines TRBV27 with TRBJ1-1, with D maybe TRBD1 (5 bases). The germline CDR1 and CDR2 sequences are MNHEY and SMNVEV (reference sequence). CDR3 length: 14 residues. V lost 7 bases and J 3 bases, leaving 15 bases between the germline ends. The CDR3 loop is CASTKSGGDTEAFF. DNA of the CDR3: TGTGCCAGCACAAAATCGGGGGGGGACACTGAAGCTTTCTTT.

Ten or more counts support this clonotype. This rearrangement joins TRBV28 to TRBJ1-2; no clear D. Trimming took 4 bases from V and 8 from J, leaving 20 bases between them. The germline V gene has CDR1 MDHEN and CDR2 SYDVKM. CDR3 length: 15 residues. For the CDR3, the DNA is TGTGCCAGCAGTTCCGCCCCAGGCAGAGGGAAGGGCTACACCTTC. It codes for CASSSAPGRGKGYTF.

V gene TRBV5-4 combines with J gene TRBJ2-1, with 8 nucleotides matching TRBD2. V shed 4 bases, J shed 8 bases, and the junction held 20 bases outside the gene matches. The CDR3 loop spans 18 amino acids. Germline CDR1 reads SGHNT; CDR2 reads YYREEE (reference sequence). The CDR3, as DNA: TGTGCCAGCAGCCAAGGAGGAGCGGGAGCGAAAGGTGGGGATGAGCAGTTCTTC. This encodes CASSQGGAGAKGGDEQFF.

This clonotype has a count of ten or more. This rearrangement joins TRBV28 to TRBJ1-1, with TRBD1 as a possible D gene (5 bases). CDR1 and CDR2 from the germline V gene are MDHEN and SYDVKM. V lost 7 bases and J 0 bases, leaving 9 bases between the germline ends. There are 13 residues in the CDR3. The CDR3 nucleotides are TGTGCCAGCAAAAGAGGGGTGAACACTGAAGCTTTCTTT. As protein: CASKRGVNTEAFF.

This chain links TRBV7-2 with TRBJ2-7; 9 bases agree with TRBD1. CDR3 length: 15 residues. The V and J ends lost 3 bases and 1 base, in that order; junction bases with no gene match: 4. CDR1 and CDR2 from the germline V gene are SGHTA and FQGNSA. CDR3 residues: CASSLAGTGSYEQYF. For the CDR3, the DNA is TGTGCCAGCAGCTTGGCCGGGACAGGGTCCTACGAGCAGTACTTC.

This clonotype was seen repeatedly, ten times or more. V is TRBV24-1 and J is TRBJ2-1; TRBD1 matches at 12 bases. CDR3 length equals 17 residues. V lost 4 bases, J lost 7 bases, and 10 bases stayed unmatched. Per germline, CDR1 KGHDR and CDR2 SFDVKD. CDR3 loop: CATSEHPGTGGNNEQFF. The CDR3 DNA is TGTGCCACCAGTGAGCACCCCGGGACAGGGGGCAATAATGAGCAGTTCTTC.

This clonotype has at least ten counts. This rearrangement joins TRBV5-6 to TRBJ2-7; the match to TRBD1 covers 7 bases. V lost 0 bases and J lost 3; bases outside the gene matches: 3. Germline CDR1 reads SGHDT; CDR2 reads YYEEEE. This CDR3 region has 14 residues. Here the CDR3 DNA reads TGTGCCAGCAGCTTGGGGGACAGCCGCTACGAGCAGTACTTC. Protein: CASSLGDSRYEQYF.